These 21 T cell receptor beta chains originate from one sample sequenced in a study of identical twins (dated by TCRdb to between 2015 and 2016). The library was generated by 5' RACE. TCRdb records Illumina HiSeq 2000 as the sequencer. TCRdb trimmed public reads at Q25 via fastp, called clones via MiXCR and kept in-frame beta chains. Rows matching on CDR3 protein sequence are summarized as one entry with the most common DNA and genes. The sample has 470,000 or so distinct CDR3 sequences on record, less than 25% of them singletons. The ten top clones hold 2.9% of the sample. This sample also appeared in a second study, on T cells expressing NK-cell markers.

Specimen: CD4+ T cells sorted from blood. These receptors originate from a woman between 18 and 29 years old in good health.

The chain recombines TRBV20-1 with TRBJ1-1; the match to TRBD1 covers 8 bases. The CDR3 has 13 residues. Germline V lookup: CDR1 DFQATT, CDR2 SNEGSKA (reference sequence). V lost 5 bases to trimming and J lost 1 base; unmatched junction nucleotides: 3. The CDR3 DNA reads TGCAGTGCTCCCGGGACAGGGAACACTGAAGCTTTCTTT. Its translation: CSAPGTGNTEAFF.

The chain uses TRBV29-1 and TRBJ2-5; 9 bases are a match to TRBD2. Unmatched junction bases numbered 4, after V lost 5 bases and J lost 3 bases. CDR1 and CDR2 (germline): SQVTM, ANQGSEA. There are 13 residues in the CDR3. The CDR3 bases are TGCAGCGTTTCGACTAGCGGCAAAGAGACCCAGTACTTC. As protein: CSVSTSGKETQYF.

This clonotype appeared a few times. The rearrangement joins TRBV5-1 to TRBJ1-1; TRBD1 might be the D (6 bases). The CDR3 runs 16 residues. Per germline, CDR1 SGHRS and CDR2 YFSETQ. Trimming removed 4 bases at V and 1 base at J, with 17 bases between. Here the CDR3 DNA reads TGCGCCAGCAGCCTCAGGGGAGCAGGGCAGAACACTGAAGCTTTCTTT. This codes for CASSLRGAGQNTEAFF.

The J gene is TRBJ2-3, the V gene TRBV7-9; the D is unclear. CDR1 is SEHNR, CDR2 FQNEAQ, per germline (reference sequence). CDR3 length equals 14 residues. Trimming stripped 3 bases from V and 6 bases from J, with 13 bases between. The CDR3 sequence is CASSLVVTYDTQYF. In nucleotides, the CDR3 is TGTGCCAGCAGCTTGGTGGTAACCTACGATACGCAGTATTTT.

In its sample, this clonotype was seen a few times. The chain employs TRBV10-3 and TRBJ2-5; D is unresolved. CDR1 is ENHRY, CDR2 SYGVKD, per germline. The CDR3 consists of 14 residues. Trimming took off 6 bases at V and 5 bases at J, with 16 bases between the two ends. CDR3 region: CAIRANQGSETQYF. CDR3 sequence (DNA): TGTGCCATCAGGGCGAACCAAGGGTCGGAGACCCAGTACTTC.

V usage is TRBV6-5 and J usage is TRBJ1-1, with no clear D. Germline V gene lookup returns CDR1 MNHEY and CDR2 SVGAGI. V lost 0 bases to trimming and J lost 1 base, with 12 bases between them. CDR3 length equals 16 residues. The CDR3 here is CASSYSISRPNTEAFF. The CDR3 nucleotides read TGTGCCAGCAGTTACTCGATATCTAGACCGAACACTGAAGCTTTCTTT.

Only a few counts were recorded for this clonotype. The genes are TRBV12-3 or TRBV12-4 and TRBJ2-5; the D gene is possibly TRBD2 (6 bases). The length of the CDR3 is 14 residues. V gave up 2 bases and J gave up 6 bases, with 13 bases separating them. CDR3 sequence (DNA): TGTGCCAGCAGTTTATTTTCTGGAGGGCAGACCCAGTACTTC. Encoded protein: CASSLFSGGQTQYF.

This chain joins TRBV11-2 and TRBJ2-4; 10 bases align to TRBD1. The length of the CDR3 is 15 residues. J gave up 4 bases and V 3 bases, and 3 bases lay outside the gene matches. Germline-derived CDR1 and CDR2 are SGHAT and FQNNGV. The CDR3 DNA is TGTGCCAGCAGCTTGGGGGGACAGGGGAAAAACATTCAGTACTTC. It codes for CASSLGGQGKNIQYF.

The V and J genes are TRBV20-1 and TRBJ2-1; 8 positions agree with TRBD2. This CDR3 has 15 residues. Germline CDR1 is DFQATT and CDR2 is SNEGSKA (reference sequence). J lost 3 bases, V lost 0 bases, and 4 bases had no gene match. CDR3 sequence: CSARDSGTYYNEQFF. CDR3 sequence (DNA): TGCAGTGCTAGAGATAGCGGGACATACTACAATGAGCAGTTCTTC.

The J gene is TRBJ2-7, the V gene TRBV7-9, with 7 bases identical to TRBD2. V was clipped by 7 bases and J by 6 bases; unmatched bases: 9. Germline values: CDR1 SEHNR, CDR2 FQNEAQ (reference sequence). CDR3 size: 13 residues. The CDR3 spells CASTGTTFREQYF. CDR3 coding DNA: TGTGCCAGCACCGGGACTACCTTCCGCGAGCAGTACTTC.

This clonotype was seen only a few times. The V gene is TRBV10-3, the J gene TRBJ2-7; 14 bases map to TRBD2. From germline, CDR1 is ENHRY and CDR2 SYGVKD. V shed 10 bases and J 7 bases; nucleotides not matched to a gene: 6. This CDR3 is built from 13 residues. The CDR3 DNA is TGTGCCACGGGGACTAGCGGGAGTGGTGAGCAGTACTTC. It translates to CATGTSGSGEQYF.

The rearrangement links TRBV7-9 to TRBJ2-3; a possible D gene is TRBD1 (7 bases). The V end lost 1 base, the J end lost 2 bases, and 13 bases lay between the germline ends. The CDR3 is 16 residues long. Germline V lookup: CDR1 SEHNR, CDR2 FQNEAQ (reference sequence). CDR3 nucleotide sequence: TGTGCCAGCAGCTTAGTCCAGGGGGAGGACACAGATACGCAGTATTTT. It yields the protein CASSLVQGEDTDTQYF.

The chain carries TRBV20-1 and TRBJ2-7; no firm D call. The CDR3 extends over 14 amino acids. The germline CDR1 and CDR2 sequences are DFQATT and SNEGSKA (reference sequence). The CDR3 region is CSASAAPSGYEQYF. The CDR3, as DNA: TGCAGCGCCTCGGCGGCCCCGTCAGGCTACGAGCAGTACTTC.

V gene TRBV20-1 combines with J gene TRBJ2-3; D is ambiguous. With 3 bases removed from V and 2 bases from J, the gap between germline ends came to 12 bases. CDR1 and CDR2 (germline): DFQATT, SNEGSKA (reference sequence). This CDR3 has 14 residues. CDR3 sequence: CSARGYSYTDTQYF. The CDR3 nucleotides read TGCAGTGCTAGGGGGTATAGTTACACAGATACGCAGTATTTT.

This sequence joins TRBV4-1 and TRBJ2-3; D perhaps matches TRBD1 (5 bases). V lost 1 base to trimming and J lost 2 bases, with 13 bases between them. The CDR3 runs 16 residues. In germline, CDR1 is MGHRA, CDR2 YSYEKL. In nucleotides, the CDR3 is TGCGCCAGCAGCCAAGGTGACAGATCATTCACAGATACGCAGTATTTT. Its translation is CASSQGDRSFTDTQYF.

V and J are TRBV12-3 or TRBV12-4 and TRBJ1-4; TRBD1 agrees at 11 bases. J was trimmed by 5 bases and V by 6 bases; bases with no gene match: 5. CDR3 length: 15 residues. CDR3 in DNA: TGTGCCAGCAGCCACCGGGACAGGGGGAATGAAAAACTGTTTTTT. Translation: CASSHRDRGNEKLFF.

The J gene is TRBJ2-7, the V gene TRBV10-1, with D unresolved. The V end was cut by 4 bases, the J end by 7 bases, with 14 bases between. The CDR3 has 13 amino acids. Germline lookup yields CDR1 WNHNN and CDR2 SYGVQD (reference sequence). DNA for the CDR3: TGCGCCAGCAGTGGCCCGAACTCTAGGGAGCAGTACTTC. It translates to CASSGPNSREQYF.

This clonotype has a handful of counts. The CDR3 is CSAGLSSYNEQFF. The CDR3 region has the DNA TGCAGCGCAGGGTTGAGCTCCTACAATGAGCAGTTCTTC. The chain combines TRBV29-1 with TRBJ2-1, with D tentatively TRBD1 (5 bases). V lost 7 bases and J lost 0, with 10 bases in between. CDR1 and CDR2 (germline): SQVTM, ANQGSEA. The CDR3 runs 13 residues.

The chain combines TRBV11-2 with TRBJ2-3, with 8 bases lining up with TRBD1. Germline V gene sequence: CDR1 SGHAT, CDR2 FQNNGV. There are 14 residues in the CDR3. V lost 5 bases, J lost 7 bases, and 8 bases stayed unmatched. The CDR3: CASSADRATYTQYF. The CDR3 DNA follows: TGTGCCAGCAGCGCGGACAGGGCCACGTATACGCAGTATTTT.

This clonotype was seen repeatedly, ten times or more. The CDR3 bases are TGTGCCAGCAGTTTACGGACAGGGGTGAACACTGAAGCTTTCTTT. It yields the protein CASSLRTGVNTEAFF. The chain has TRBV27 and TRBJ1-1, with 9 bases matching TRBD1. The junction had 1 base not matched to a gene; V was cut back by 2 bases and J by 0 bases. CDR3 length: 15 amino acids. CDR1 and CDR2 (germline): MNHEY, SMNVEV (reference sequence).

The chain employs TRBV20-1 and TRBJ2-3; 7 nucleotides line up with TRBD2. The CDR3 totals 15 residues. Germline V gives CDR1 DFQATT, CDR2 SNEGSKA (reference sequence). With V trimmed by 4 bases and J by 0 bases, 7 bases remained unmatched. DNA for the CDR3: TGCAGTGCTATTCTCCGGGAGGCTAGCACAGATACGCAGTATTTT. This translates into CSAILREASTDTQYF.